This T cell receptor (beta chain) was recorded in a study of cytomegalovirus exposure and HLA in healthy donors. On the study more broadly: In an earlier analysis, 117 million unique TCR beta sequences were found from some 200 million T cells.

A remark on this clone: Its antigen remains unknown.

PCR used 60 Vbeta primers and 13 Jbeta primers. Profiled with immunoSEQ multiplex PCR; TCRdb holds only in-frame clones, not every one. The repertoire holds about 130,000 clones, with 80% as singletons. General study results and limits: Presence/absence analyses took donor sequencing depth as roughly uniform. Usually a TCR sequence was rare, but some public TCRs were found in many donors.

Donors in the study were healthy people who gave bone marrow. Germline V CDR1 and CDR2: ENHRY, SYGVKD. This CDR3 has 13 residues. Trimming at V came to 3 bases and at J to 6 bases, leaving 2 bases not matched to a gene. The receptor was derived from a man aged 35-49 years in good health and CMV-seronegative. The chain uses TRBV10-3 and TRBJ2-3, with 8 bases lining up with TRBD1. The sample was PBMCs. The CDR3 bases are TGTGCCATCAGTGACCGACAGGGGGATACGCAGTATTTT. Its translation: CAISDRQGDTQYF.